This TCR beta chain was identified in a study of neurological immune-mediated disorders. The team produced cDNA through 5'RACE using 10-nucleotide random UMIs. One entry per CDR3 protein, called by TCRdb with MiXCR from the 5' RACE reads. The table has approximately 45,000 distinct CDR3 sequences, roughly 13% seen once. Described time point: longitudinal time-point 3. Unsorted libraries came from 2 million PBMCs stored at -80 °C. In regard to this clonotype: What it binds is unknown.

Whole-study results and caveats: The level of TCR clonal expansion was highest in patients with HTLV-1-associated myelopathy and lowest in multiple sclerosis, where it fell below the level seen in healthy controls.

The sample comprised PBMCs. The sequence was collected from a man in his thirties or forties in good health.

The CDR3 sequence: CASSPGTSVNEQFF. CDR3 DNA sequence: TGTGCCAGCAGTCCCGGGACTAGCGTCAATGAGCAGTTCTTC. The chain is built from TRBV7-6 and TRBJ2-1; TRBD2 matches at 10 bases. The CDR3 is made up of 14 amino acids. After removal of 6 bases from V and 6 bases from J, the junction contained 5 bases not matched to a gene. The germline V gene encodes CDR1 SGHVS and CDR2 FNYEAQ.